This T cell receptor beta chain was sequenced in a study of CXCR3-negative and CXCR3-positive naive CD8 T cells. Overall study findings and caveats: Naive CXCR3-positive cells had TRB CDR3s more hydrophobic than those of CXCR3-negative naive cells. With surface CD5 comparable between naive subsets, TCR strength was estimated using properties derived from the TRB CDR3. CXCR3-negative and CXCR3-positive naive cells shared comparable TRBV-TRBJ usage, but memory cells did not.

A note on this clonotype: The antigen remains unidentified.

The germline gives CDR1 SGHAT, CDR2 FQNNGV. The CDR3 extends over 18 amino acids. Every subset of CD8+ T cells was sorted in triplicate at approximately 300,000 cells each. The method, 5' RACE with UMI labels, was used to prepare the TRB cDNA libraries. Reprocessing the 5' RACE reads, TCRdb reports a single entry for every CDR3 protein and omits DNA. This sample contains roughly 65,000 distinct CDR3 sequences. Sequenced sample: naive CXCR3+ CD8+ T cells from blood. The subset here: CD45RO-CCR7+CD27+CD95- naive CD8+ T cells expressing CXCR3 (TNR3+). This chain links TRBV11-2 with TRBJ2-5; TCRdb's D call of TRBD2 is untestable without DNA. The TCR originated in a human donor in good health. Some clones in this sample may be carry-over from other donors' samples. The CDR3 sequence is CASSRTSGGAAFQETQYF.